The rows below give T cell receptor beta chains drawn from one sample of a study of blood T cell repertoires in COVID-19. The table came from immunoSEQ multiplex PCR; TCRdb's copy has only in-frame clones and leaves some out. The table records about 88,000 clones, about two thirds of them present only once. Material for sequencing was peripheral blood. The receptors were sampled from a woman in her sixties or seventies in a cohort sampled during active or convalescent COVID-19. CDR3s include the opening cysteine and the closing phenylalanine or tryptophan. Fields, in order: J gene, clone size, CDR3 length, V gene, D gene, CDR3 protein, CDR3 DNA. The D gene is left open where the match is weak. Rows may omit the clone size; those that give it use once, few, many or a size class.

TRBJ2-1,few,15,TRBV19,TRBD2,CASSISGTIAYEQFF,TGTGCCAGTAGTATCTCCGGGACTATCGCTTATGAGCAGTTCTTC
TRBJ1-6,few,16,TRBV7-9,.,CASSLFREHYNSPLHF,TGTGCCAGCAGCTTATTTAGAGAGCACTATAATTCACCCCTCCACTTT
TRBJ1-4,few,15,TRBV18,.,CASSPQQEPNEKLFF,TGTGCCAGCTCACCACAACAGGAACCTAATGAAAAACTGTTTTTT
TRBJ2-7,.,16,TRBV18,TRBD1,CASSPQNQGAAGEQYF,TGTGCCAGCTCACCACAGAATCAGGGGGCGGCGGGCGAGCAGTACTTC
TRBJ1-2,.,13,TRBV20-1,.,CSASVGRGIGYTF,TGCAGTGCTAGTGTCGGCAGGGGAATTGGCTACACCTTC
TRBJ1-2,.,15,TRBV7-6,.,CASSLEARGGDGYTF,TGTGCCAGCAGCTTAGAGGCCAGGGGCGGCGATGGCTACACCTTC
TRBJ1-2,.,15,TRBV12-5,.,CASGLAGTADYGYTF,TGTGCTAGTGGTTTGGCAGGTACAGCAGACTATGGCTACACCTTC
TRBJ1-4,.,13,TRBV10-3,TRBD1,CAISRDRNEKLFF,TGTGCCATCAGCCGGGACAGAAATGAAAAACTGTTTTTT
TRBJ1-2,.,14,TRBV7-2,.,CASSISGGNYGYTF,TGTGCCAGCAGCATAAGCGGCGGTAACTATGGCTACACCTTC
TRBJ1-6,.,15,TRBV27,TRBD1,CASSPRQGGNSPLHF,TGTGCCAGCAGTCCTAGACAGGGAGGCAATTCACCCCTCCACTTT
TRBJ2-3,.,15,TRBV5-4,TRBD1,CASSPTQGLTDTQYF,TGTGCCAGCAGCCCTACACAGGGGCTCACAGATACGCAGTATTTT
TRBJ2-7,.,17,TRBV19,.,CASSIDLRSSLNYEQYF,TGTGCCAGTAGTATAGATCTCCGGTCCTCCCTCAACTACGAGCAGTACTTC
TRBJ2-3,.,17,TRBV10-3,.,CAISEAGPGFRTDTQYF,TGTGCCATCAGTGAGGCAGGCCCGGGGTTTCGCACAGATACGCAGTATTTT
TRBJ2-2,few,16,TRBV9,TRBD2,CASSVSAGGPTGELFF,TGTGCCAGCAGCGTATCAGCGGGGGGGCCCACCGGGGAGCTGTTTTTT
TRBJ1-1,once,14,TRBV19,TRBD1,CASIPSGGVTEAFF,TGTGCCAGTATTCCTTCAGGGGGCGTCACTGAAGCTTTCTTT
TRBJ2-5,.,15,TRBV10-1,TRBD2,CASSEAKRGQETQYF,TGCGCCAGCAGTGAGGCCAAGCGGGGGCAAGAGACCCAGTACTTC
TRBJ2-7,.,16,TRBV4-3,.,CASSQDSQALSYEQYF,TGCGCCAGCAGCCAAGATTCACAGGCCCTATCCTACGAGCAGTACTTC
TRBJ1-1,.,14,TRBV5-6,.,CASSLGLRRSEAFF,TGTGCCAGCAGCTTGGGGCTTCGGAGGAGTGAAGCTTTCTTT
TRBJ2-2,.,15,TRBV11-2,.,CASSALRGSPGELFF,TGTGCCAGCAGCGCCCTGCGGGGATCACCCGGGGAGCTGTTTTTT
TRBJ2-3,.,14,TRBV24-1,.,CATSDFRVSDTQYF,TGTGCCACCAGTGATTTCAGGGTATCGGATACGCAGTATTTT
TRBJ2-2,few,14,TRBV2,.,CASSVARAFGELFF,TGTGCCAGCAGTGTGGCCAGGGCGTTCGGGGAGCTGTTTTTT
TRBJ1-6,.,14,TRBV5-1,.,CASSLASGDSPLHF,TGCGCCAGCAGCTTGGCCTCGGGGGATTCACCCCTCCACTTT
TRBJ1-4,.,19,TRBV4-1,.,CASSSPGLKKSRGEEKLFF,TGCGCCAGCTCCTCCCCGGGTTTGAAAAAGTCCCGGGGAGAAGAAAAACTGTTTTTT
TRBJ2-3,.,16,TRBV28,TRBD1,CASRQGTDISTDTQYF,TGTGCCAGCAGACAAGGGACAGACATTAGCACAGATACGCAGTATTTT
TRBJ2-1,once,14,TRBV18,.,CASSVYGQGSEQFF,TGTGCCAGCTCCGTCTATGGGCAGGGAAGTGAGCAGTTCTTC
TRBJ2-7,.,16,TRBV7-2,.,CASSLGRAESSYEQYF,TGTGCCAGCAGCTTAGGGAGGGCGGAAAGCTCCTACGAGCAGTACTTC
TRBJ1-2,.,19,TRBV29-1,TRBD1,CSVDGVTTGQGQYNYGYTF,TGCAGCGTTGATGGGGTAACCACGGGACAGGGGCAATATAACTATGGCTACACCTTC
TRBJ1-2,.,12,TRBV29-1,.,CSVESGAYGYTF,TGCAGCGTAGAAAGTGGGGCTTATGGCTACACCTTC
TRBJ1-2,.,11,TRBV20-1,.,CSADYNYGYTF,TGCAGTGCCGACTATAACTATGGCTACACCTTC
TRBJ1-5,.,16,TRBV5-8,TRBD1,CASSLEGTASNQPQHF,TGTGCCAGCAGCTTAGAAGGGACAGCAAGCAATCAGCCCCAGCATTTT
TRBJ2-3,.,15,TRBV12-5,TRBD1,CASGLQGPSTDTQYF,TGTGCTAGTGGTTTACAGGGGCCTAGCACAGATACGCAGTATTTT
TRBJ2-7,.,17,TRBV11-2,TRBD1,CASSLLGGAYQTYEQYF,TGTGCCAGCAGCTTATTAGGGGGCGCTTACCAAACCTACGAGCAGTACTTC